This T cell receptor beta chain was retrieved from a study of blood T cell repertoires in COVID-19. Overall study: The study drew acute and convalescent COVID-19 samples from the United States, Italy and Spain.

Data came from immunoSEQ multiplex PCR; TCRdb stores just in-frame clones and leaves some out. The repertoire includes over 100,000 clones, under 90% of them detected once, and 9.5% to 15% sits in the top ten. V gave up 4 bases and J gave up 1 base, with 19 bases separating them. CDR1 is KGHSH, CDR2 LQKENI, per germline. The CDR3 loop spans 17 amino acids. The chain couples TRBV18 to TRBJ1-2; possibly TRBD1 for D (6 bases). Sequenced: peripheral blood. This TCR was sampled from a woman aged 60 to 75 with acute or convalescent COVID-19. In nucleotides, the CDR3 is TGTGCCAGCTCACTCATCGGGACATTTGACCTTAACTATGGCTACACCTTC. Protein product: CASSLIGTFDLNYGYTF.